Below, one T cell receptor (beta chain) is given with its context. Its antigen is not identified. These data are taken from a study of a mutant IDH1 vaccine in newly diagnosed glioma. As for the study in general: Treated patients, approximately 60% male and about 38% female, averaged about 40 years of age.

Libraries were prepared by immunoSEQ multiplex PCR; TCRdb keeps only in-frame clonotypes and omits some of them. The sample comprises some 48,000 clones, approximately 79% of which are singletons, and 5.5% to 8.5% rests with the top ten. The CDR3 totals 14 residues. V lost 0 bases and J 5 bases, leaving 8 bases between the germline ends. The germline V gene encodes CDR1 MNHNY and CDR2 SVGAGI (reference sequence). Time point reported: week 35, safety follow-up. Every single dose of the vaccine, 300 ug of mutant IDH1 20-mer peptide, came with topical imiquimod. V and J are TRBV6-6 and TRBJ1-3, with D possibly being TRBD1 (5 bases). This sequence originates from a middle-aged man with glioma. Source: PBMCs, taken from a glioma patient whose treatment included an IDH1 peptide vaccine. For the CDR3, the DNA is TGTGCCAGCAGTTACTCTGGGGGAAGAAACACCATATATTTT. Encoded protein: CASSYSGGRNTIYF.